This TCR beta chain was found in a study of T cells in pancreatic ductal adenocarcinoma. Study-wide results and caveats: Results skew toward the minority of patients with early-stage disease. Enrichment of CD45RO+ effector over naive T cells in tumors may bias clonality. Blood had more productive templates and 6 to 9-fold more unique clonotypes than tumor. Blood clonality (around 0.072) did not differ significantly from tumor (about 0.12).

The repertoire was sequenced with immunoSEQ multiplex PCR; TCRdb's copy has only in-frame clones and lacks some. Here the sample spans around 9,300 clones, just under 90% being singletons. This clone was counted between two and nine times. The antigen is unknown. No neoadjuvant therapy was given to the selected pancreatic ductal adenocarcinoma patients before their surgery. The clonotype comes from a human donor with pancreatic ductal adenocarcinoma. Input material: PBMCs.

This CDR3 reads CASSEVRLYGYTF. CDR3 in DNA: TGTGCCAGCAGTGAAGTACGACTCTATGGCTACACCTTC. The chain combines TRBV2 with TRBJ1-2; D unclear. The CDR3 extends over 13 amino acids. Trimming shortened V by 1 base and J by 4 bases, and 7 bases separated the two germline ends. CDR1 and CDR2 from the germline V gene are SNHLY and FYNNEI.